The 2 T cell receptor beta chains below come from one sample, sequenced in a study of siplizumab effects on memory and regulatory T cells. Sequenced by immunoSEQ multiplex PCR; TCRdb stores in-frame clones only, minus some. Of more than 75,000 clones listed, 93% are singletons. The sample consisted of CD8+ T cells sorted from blood. The source is a human donor in good health.

This clone was found once. The rearrangement links TRBV27 to TRBJ2-1, with D unclear. The germline CDR1 and CDR2 sequences are MNHEY and SMNVEV (reference sequence). The CDR3 is 14 amino acids. V was clipped by 2 bases and J by 0 bases, with 5 bases between them. This chain's CDR3 is CASSLADSYNEQFF. The CDR3 DNA follows: TGTGCCAGCAGTTTAGCGGACTCCTACAATGAGCAGTTCTTC.

The chain employs TRBV19 and TRBJ1-1; D possibly corresponds to TRBD1 (5 bases). Germline values: CDR1 LNHDA, CDR2 SQIVND (reference sequence). V lost 5 bases and J 5 bases, leaving 12 bases between the germline ends. This CDR3 comprises 13 residues. CDR3 sequence (DNA): TGTGCCAGTAGTTGGGAGGGGAAAACTGAAGCTTTCTTT. It yields the protein CASSWEGKTEAFF.